The 18 T cell receptor beta chains below come from one sample, sequenced in a study of beta chain features in type 1 diabetes. Reverse transcription of all isolated RNA meant that expressed TCRB transcripts were sequenced. This table comes from immunoSEQ multiplex PCR, and its TCRdb copy is limited to in-frame clones, with some not included. The table lists around 310,000 clones, roughly 12% of them singletons. No antigens are known for them. Study-level results: Among patients with Type 1 diabetes, TCRB CDR3s were moderately but significantly shorter in every one of the four CD4+ subsets.

The sequencing sample was made of naive CD4+ T cells from blood. Receptor source: a young woman with type 1 diabetes.

There are a few counts of this clone. V is TRBV19 and J is TRBJ1-1, with D maybe TRBD1 (6 bases). This CDR3 has 13 residues. V lost 6 bases and J lost 1, with 9 bases in between. The germline V gene encodes CDR1 LNHDA and CDR2 SQIVND (reference sequence). CDR3 nucleotides: TGTGCCAGTAGGACGACAGGGAACACTGAAGCTTTCTTT. It is translated as CASRTTGNTEAFF.

This clone came up a few times. The gene calls are TRBV2 and TRBJ2-1; D not certain. V shed 4 bases and J shed 11 bases, with 12 bases lying between them. This CDR3 comprises 12 residues. In germline, CDR1 is SNHLY, CDR2 FYNNEI. The DNA for the CDR3 is TGTGCCAGCAGTGCCACTCCATATCAGCAGTTCTTC. It is translated as CASSATPYQQFF.

This clone showed up just a few times. This chain connects TRBV18 to TRBJ1-6; D is possibly TRBD1 (6 bases). The germline V gene has CDR1 KGHSH and CDR2 LQKENI. The V end lost 11 bases, the J end lost 9 bases, and 20 bases lay between the germline ends. The CDR3 is 14 amino acids. CDR3 residues: CARQEDVWISPLHF. The CDR3 coding sequence is TGTGCCCGACAGGAGGACGTCTGGATTTCACCCCTCCACTTT.

Notes on this clone: Other DNA sequences in this sample translate to the same CDR3. The chain has TRBV6-5 and TRBJ1-1; 10 positions agree with TRBD1. V was clipped by 2 bases and J by 1 base; unmatched bases: 4. CDR1 is MNHEY, CDR2 SVGAGI, per germline. This CDR3 is 16 amino acids long. This CDR3 reads CASSYRGQGRNTEAFF. The CDR3 DNA reads TGTGCCAGCAGTTACCGGGGACAGGGGCGGAACACTGAAGCTTTCTTT.

This rearrangement joins TRBV28 to TRBJ2-1; D might be TRBD2 (5 bases). Per germline, CDR1 MDHEN and CDR2 SYDVKM. The CDR3 runs to 18 residues. The V and J ends lost 5 bases and 5 bases respectively, with 25 bases between them. The DNA of the CDR3 is TGTGCCAGCAGTCCCACCGGACCAGCAGAGCGGCGTGACAATGAGCAGTTCTTC. Its protein is CASSPTGPAERRDNEQFF.

This rearrangement joins TRBV2 to TRBJ1-1; no firm D call. The CDR3 covers 13 residues. Per germline, CDR1 SNHLY and CDR2 FYNNEI. V lost 10 bases and J lost 4, with 16 bases in between. In nucleotides, the CDR3 is TGTGCCAACGTGAAGGGTAGCGGCACTGAAGCTTTCTTT. Translated, it gives CANVKGSGTEAFF. Full variable domain (rest looked up from reference TRBV2 and TRBJ1-1): EPEVTQTPSHQVTQMGQEVILRCVPISNHLYFYWYRQILGQKVEFLVSFYNNEISEKSEIFDDQFSVERPDGSNFTLKIRSTKLEDSAMYFCANVKGSGTEAFFGQGTRLTVV.

This clone was recorded a few times. The V call is TRBV29-1, the J call TRBJ2-1; no reliable D call. Germline CDR1 SQVTM, CDR2 ANQGSEA. The length of the CDR3 is 13 residues. V was trimmed by 1 base and J by 4 bases, leaving 8 bases between them. CDR3 coding DNA: TGCAGCGTTGAAGCCTTTATATACAATGAGCAGTTCTTC. It translates to CSVEAFIYNEQFF.

This clone was recorded a few times. The V call is TRBV9, the J call TRBJ2-1; 12 nucleotides agree with TRBD1. The CDR3 is 16 residues long. Per germline, CDR1 SGDLS and CDR2 YYNGEE. The trim removed 0 bases at V and 6 bases at J, leaving 4 bases unmatched. CDR3 DNA sequence: TGTGCCAGCAGCGTAGTTGGGACAGGGGGCCTCAATGAGCAGTTCTTC. Its protein product is CASSVVGTGGLNEQFF.

This clone was seen more than once but under ten times. The chain carries TRBV11-2 and TRBJ2-1; TRBD2 agrees at 9 bases. V was pared by 0 bases and J by 16 bases, with 4 bases of the junction left unmatched. CDR3 size: 12 residues. Looked up from germline, CDR1 is SGHAT and CDR2 is FQNNGV. CDR3 in DNA: TGTGCCAGCAGCTTAGAACGGCGGGAGGGCTTCTTC. Protein sequence: CASSLERREGFF.

The rearrangement uses TRBV30 and TRBJ1-5, with a tentative D call TRBD1 (5 bases). This CDR3 contains 13 residues. V lost 4 bases, J lost 1 base, and 8 bases lay in between. Germline values: CDR1 GTSNPN, CDR2 SVGIG (reference sequence). The CDR3 loop reads CAWKGSSNQPQHF. The CDR3 DNA sequence: TGTGCCTGGAAGGGGTCCAGCAATCAGCCCCAGCATTTT.

The table lists this clone with a few counts. V usage is TRBV18 and J usage is TRBJ2-1, with D perhaps matching TRBD2 (6 bases). V lost 6 bases and J 6 bases, leaving 24 bases between the germline ends. The CDR3 has 17 amino acids. CDR1 and CDR2 from the germline V gene are KGHSH and LQKENI. For the CDR3, the DNA is TGTGCCAGCTCTCCCCCGTATGGAAGCGGGCCATCCAATGAGCAGTTCTTC. It translates to CASSPPYGSGPSNEQFF.

This clone was seen a few times. The chain combines TRBV4-2 with TRBJ2-7, with D possibly being TRBD2 (6 bases). The CDR3 is made up of 16 amino acids. Germline values: CDR1 LGHNA, CDR2 YNFKEQ. Between the trimmed V and J ends, which lost 1 base and 1 base, there was a span of 14 bases. Here the CDR3 reads CASSQVVPSASYEQYF. DNA for the CDR3: TGTGCCAGCAGCCAAGTCGTCCCTAGCGCGTCCTACGAGCAGTACTTC.

There are a few counts of this clone. This chain joins TRBV7-2 and TRBJ1-1, with 7 positions matching TRBD1. Trimming cost V 3 bases and J 4 bases; bases outside gene matches: 8. There are 15 residues in the CDR3. CDR1 is SGHTA, CDR2 FQGNSA, per germline. The DNA of the CDR3 is TGTGCCAGCAGCTTGCGGACAGGCGGCTTCACTGAAGCTTTCTTT. Its translation: CASSLRTGGFTEAFF. Supplemented by reference TRBV7-2 and TRBJ1-1, the full variable domain reads GAGVSQSPSNKVTEKGKDVELRCDPISGHTALYWYRQSLGQGLEFLIYFQGNSAPDKSGLPSDRFSAERTGGSVSTLTIQRTQQEDSAVYLCASSLRTGGFTEAFFGQGTRLTVV.

This clone was seen a handful of times. The rearrangement links TRBV13 to TRBJ1-1; TRBD1 might be the D (5 bases). This CDR3 comprises 14 residues. The germline CDR1 and CDR2 sequences are PRHDT and FYEKMQ (reference sequence). V lost 7 bases, J lost 3 bases, and 15 bases lay in between. CDR3 in DNA: TGTGCCAGCAAACCGGGTGGGGCGGACACTGAAGCTTTCTTT. Protein: CASKPGGADTEAFF.

The J gene is TRBJ2-1, the V gene TRBV27, with a possible D match to TRBD1 (5 bases). This CDR3 spans 17 amino acids. CDR1 and CDR2 from the germline V gene are MNHEY and SMNVEV (reference sequence). V lost 0 bases and J 4 bases, leaving 16 bases between the germline ends. CDR3 DNA: TGTGCCAGCAGTTTATCGAACACAGGTATCCGTTACAATGAGCAGTTCTTC. Protein product: CASSLSNTGIRYNEQFF.

The genes are TRBV7-9 and TRBJ2-6; 11 nucleotides agree with TRBD2. There are 19 residues in the CDR3. V trimming: 1 base; J trimming: 2 bases; junction bases outside the gene matches: 7. In germline, CDR1 is SEHNR, CDR2 FQNEAQ (reference sequence). The CDR3 sequence: CASSLVRLAGRTGANVLTF. The CDR3 bases are TGTGCCAGCAGCTTAGTTAGACTAGCGGGGAGAACTGGGGCCAACGTCCTGACTTTC.

The rearrangement joins TRBV29-1 to TRBJ2-5; 8 bases agree with TRBD1. Germline-derived CDR1 and CDR2 are SQVTM and ANQGSEA. V gave up 1 base and J gave up 5 bases; unmatched junction bases: 6. This CDR3 has 14 amino acids. CDR3 in amino acids: CSVEVQGAMETQYF. The CDR3 nucleotides are TGCAGCGTTGAAGTCCAGGGGGCTATGGAGACCCAGTACTTC.

This clone was counted only a few times. The CDR3 here is CASSEQKLAGNNEQFF. The CDR3 DNA reads as TGTGCCAGCAGTGAACAGAAACTAGCGGGGAACAATGAGCAGTTCTTC. J is TRBJ2-1 and V is TRBV6-1, with 10 bases aligning to TRBD2. CDR3 length: 16 residues. In germline, CDR1 is MNHNS, CDR2 SASEGT. V dropped 2 bases and J dropped 5; count of bases not matched to a gene: 6.